This T cell receptor beta chain was sequenced during a study of T cells in Graves' hyperthyroidism and ophthalmopathy. Overall study: Blood was drawn when the patient was first diagnosed and still untreated.

This clonotype was picked up many times. No antigen is known for it. Whole-study findings and limits: Most thyroid clonotypes with frequency above 0.001 were detected in blood.

Authors of the study amplified TCR beta CDR3 regions from RNA transcripts. A first-round RT-PCR of the TCR CDR3 used the HTBI primer set. TCRdb analysed the multiplex PCR reads with MiXCR anew, one entry per CDR3 protein. The sample consists of approximately 600,000 distinct CDR3 sequences, under 20% of them appearing once. V lost 1 base and J lost 5, with 5 bases in between. The CDR3 is 12 residues long. This TCR was sampled from a woman in her thirties with Graves' hyperthyroidism. The chain carries TRBV12-3 or TRBV12-4 and TRBJ2-5, with unresolved D. The sequenced material came from blood. The CDR3 here is CASSLVWETQYF. CDR3 in DNA: TGTGCCAGCAGTTTAGTCTGGGAGACCCAGTACTTC.